This paragraph covers one T cell receptor (beta chain) sequence. Its target is unknown. This sample is part of a study of shared clonotypes between healthy human individuals. The CDR3 is 14 amino acids. V lost 4 bases and J lost 3, with 9 bases in between. Germline lookup yields CDR1 ENHRY and CDR2 SYGVKD. Whole-study results and caveats: Rarefaction revealed incomplete sorted-subset sequencing despite large depth.

Assay used: immunoSEQ multiplex PCR; TCRdb lists only in-frame clones, some missing. The profile shows around 1.5 million clones, about 98% of them singletons. The source is a man aged 25-40 years in good health. Material: naive CD4+ T cells sorted from blood. Subset: CD45RA+ positively selected. V usage is TRBV10-3 and J usage is TRBJ2-2; D remains ambiguous. CDR3 sequence reads: CAISVLHDTGELFF. The CDR3, as DNA: TGTGCCATCAGTGTGTTGCACGACACCGGGGAGCTGTTTTTT.